This is a list of T cell receptor beta chains from one sample in a study of T cell changes during pregnancy in multiple sclerosis. Assay used: immunoSEQ multiplex PCR; TCRdb lists only in-frame clones, some missing. This table holds 91,000 or so clones, approximately 93% found once. Sequenced material: peripheral blood, taken after pregnancy. The origin of the receptors is a female donor with multiple sclerosis, enrolled in a pregnancy study. CDR3s include the opening cysteine and the closing phenylalanine or tryptophan. D genes are given only for firm matches. Size is stated for part of the rows, as once, few or many counts, or as a class when the clone is expanded.

clone size: NA
D gene: NA
J gene: TRBJ1-2
V gene: TRBV7-2
CDR3 protein: CASSLGLEKRGYTF
CDR3 DNA: TGTGCCAGCAGCTTAGGGTTAGAGAAACGTGGCTACACCTTC

clone size: once
D gene: TRBD1
J gene: TRBJ1-2
V gene: TRBV28
CDR3 protein: CASTPGGGTVYGYTF
CDR3 DNA: TGTGCCAGCACCCCCGGGGGGGGGACAGTCTATGGCTACACCTTC

clone size: NA
D gene: NA
J gene: TRBJ2-5
V gene: TRBV9
CDR3 protein: CASSGPGTLTQETQYF
CDR3 DNA: TGTGCCAGCAGCGGTCCCGGGACACTCACCCAAGAGACCCAGTACTTC

clone size: NA
D gene: NA
J gene: TRBJ1-2
V gene: TRBV30
CDR3 protein: CAWSRGGYTF
CDR3 DNA: TGTGCCTGGAGTAGAGGTGGCTACACCTTC

clone size: NA
D gene: NA
J gene: TRBJ1-1
V gene: TRBV11-1
CDR3 protein: CASSGGQLRNTEAFF
CDR3 DNA: TGTGCCAGCAGCGGAGGACAGTTACGTAACACTGAAGCTTTCTTT

clone size: NA
D gene: NA
J gene: TRBJ1-5
V gene: TRBV11-2
CDR3 protein: CASSLNGRFNQPQHF
CDR3 DNA: TGTGCCAGCAGCTTAAACGGCAGGTTTAATCAGCCCCAGCATTTT

clone size: NA
D gene: NA
J gene: TRBJ1-2
V gene: TRBV4-3
CDR3 protein: CASSRGVPDSYGYTF
CDR3 DNA: TGCGCCAGCAGCCGCGGAGTACCAGACAGTTATGGCTACACCTTC

clone size: NA
D gene: NA
J gene: TRBJ2-1
V gene: TRBV6-1
CDR3 protein: CASSEVVGLGRGEQFF
CDR3 DNA: TGTGCCAGCAGTGAAGTAGTCGGGCTAGGGAGGGGGGAGCAGTTCTTC

clone size: NA
D gene: NA
J gene: TRBJ2-5
V gene: TRBV5-1
CDR3 protein: CASSFLEGAETQYF
CDR3 DNA: TGCGCCAGCAGCTTTTTGGAGGGAGCGGAGACCCAGTACTTC

clone size: NA
D gene: NA
J gene: TRBJ2-5
V gene: TRBV4-3
CDR3 protein: CASSQEAGRSQYF
CDR3 DNA: TGCGCCAGCAGCCAAGAGGCGGGGAGGTCCCAGTACTTC

clone size: NA
D gene: NA
J gene: TRBJ2-3
V gene: TRBV15
CDR3 protein: CATSRVATHMFTDTQYF
CDR3 DNA: TGTGCCACCAGCAGAGTGGCAACCCACATGTTCACAGATACGCAGTATTTT

clone size: NA
D gene: TRBD1
J gene: TRBJ1-5
V gene: TRBV5-1
CDR3 protein: CASSLGQGSQPQHF
CDR3 DNA: TGCGCCAGCAGCTTGGGACAGGGAAGCCAGCCCCAGCATTTT

clone size: NA
D gene: TRBD1
J gene: TRBJ1-5
V gene: TRBV19
CDR3 protein: CASSAPGQHNQPQHF
CDR3 DNA: TGTGCCAGTAGCGCCCCGGGACAGCACAATCAGCCCCAGCATTTT

clone size: NA
D gene: TRBD2
J gene: TRBJ2-7
V gene: TRBV29-1
CDR3 protein: CSVEDGSGGSYEQYF
CDR3 DNA: TGCAGCGTTGAAGATGGGAGCGGGGGGAGCTACGAGCAGTACTTC

clone size: NA
D gene: TRBD1
J gene: TRBJ2-7
V gene: TRBV30
CDR3 protein: CAWSVRLWDRGSYEQYF
CDR3 DNA: TGTGCCTGGAGTGTACGTTTGTGGGACAGGGGGTCCTACGAGCAGTACTTC

clone size: NA
D gene: TRBD2
J gene: TRBJ2-7
V gene: TRBV28
CDR3 protein: CASRGEGLGSYEQYF
CDR3 DNA: TGTGCCAGCAGGGGGGAGGGGCTAGGGTCCTACGAGCAGTACTTC

clone size: NA
D gene: TRBD2
J gene: TRBJ2-3
V gene: TRBV6-1
CDR3 protein: CASSTSGLTDTQYF
CDR3 DNA: TGTGCCAGCTCGACTAGCGGGCTTACAGATACGCAGTATTTT

clone size: NA
D gene: TRBD2
J gene: TRBJ2-1
V gene: TRBV7-6
CDR3 protein: CASSLGIYSGRAHNEQFF
CDR3 DNA: TGTGCCAGCAGCTTAGGTATCTATAGCGGGAGGGCCCACAATGAGCAGTTCTTC

clone size: once
D gene: NA
J gene: TRBJ1-5
V gene: TRBV13
CDR3 protein: CASSLGGSNQPQHF
CDR3 DNA: TGTGCCAGCAGCTTGGGGGGGAGCAATCAGCCCCAGCATTTT

clone size: NA
D gene: NA
J gene: TRBJ1-5
V gene: TRBV28
CDR3 protein: CASSSGQSNQPQHF
CDR3 DNA: TGTGCCAGCAGTTCCGGACAGAGCAATCAGCCCCAGCATTTT

clone size: once
D gene: NA
J gene: TRBJ1-3
V gene: TRBV30
CDR3 protein: CAWREGSSGNTIYF
CDR3 DNA: TGTGCCTGGAGGGAGGGAAGCTCTGGAAACACCATATATTTT

clone size: NA
D gene: NA
J gene: TRBJ1-2
V gene: TRBV6-6
CDR3 protein: CASNQQGANYGYTF
CDR3 DNA: TGTGCCAGCAACCAACAGGGAGCTAACTATGGCTACACCTTC

clone size: NA
D gene: NA
J gene: TRBJ1-2
V gene: TRBV18
CDR3 protein: CASSPSFGEPSGYGYTF
CDR3 DNA: TGTGCCAGCTCACCTTCGTTCGGGGAGCCCAGCGGCTATGGCTACACCTTC

clone size: NA
D gene: TRBD1
J gene: TRBJ2-7
V gene: TRBV5-4
CDR3 protein: CASSPRTGREQYF
CDR3 DNA: TGTGCCAGCAGCCCCCGGACAGGTCGCGAGCAGTACTTC

clone size: NA
D gene: NA
J gene: TRBJ2-7
V gene: TRBV6-6
CDR3 protein: CASRKRGSYEQYF
CDR3 DNA: TGTGCCAGCAGGAAAAGGGGCTCCTACGAGCAGTACTTC

clone size: NA
D gene: TRBD2
J gene: TRBJ2-3
V gene: TRBV30
CDR3 protein: CAWSTGTSGRGADTQYF
CDR3 DNA: TGTGCCTGGAGTACCGGGACTAGCGGGAGAGGGGCAGATACGCAGTATTTT